These T cell receptor beta chains were read from a single sample in a study of identifying expanded T cells in peripheral blood. Only in-frame clones appear in the TCRdb table, and some are missing; sequencing was by immunoSEQ multiplex PCR. Here the sample spans more than 75,000 clones, around nine tenths being singletons. Sequencing was performed on blood. Receptors were obtained from a person aged 18 to 70 in good health. Both conserved end residues are part of each CDR3. The listing skips clone size in some rows; elsewhere it reads once, few, many or a size class.

>13|TRBV18|TRBJ1-2|once
CASSPGGGYGYTF
>18|TRBV7-6|TRBJ1-1|-
CASSLGGQGGYSNTEAFF
>14|TRBV18|TRBJ2-7|-
CASSSGTASYEQYF
>16|TRBV27|TRBJ2-2|-
CASSLGGTLAAGELFF
>13|TRBV28|TRBJ1-2|-
CASIWGRTGNYTF
>13|TRBV5-1|TRBJ2-2|once
CASSLTGTGELFF
>16|TRBV9|TRBJ2-3|-
CASSPTWREFTDTQYF
>15|TRBV27|TRBJ2-5|-
CASSLSTTGVETQYF
>15|TRBV5-1|TRBJ2-7|-
CASRNRDTVSYEQYF
>17|TRBV5-1|TRBJ2-3|-
CASSSPRFAGATDTQYF
>13|TRBV2|TRBJ1-2|-
CASSPDEGRGYTF
>14|TRBV2|TRBJ1-6|-
CASSGDRGHSPLHF
>13|TRBV5-1|TRBJ1-5|many
CASSLLSNQPQHF
>11|TRBV30|TRBJ2-2|-
CAWGNTGELFF
>14|TRBV2|TRBJ1-1|-
CASRRDSQGTEAFF
>14|TRBV9|TRBJ1-4|-
CASSAGTGVEKLFF
>15|TRBV18|TRBJ2-2|-
CASSPQTGRTGELFF
>15|TRBV6-5|TRBJ2-5|-
CASSYAADPQETQYF
>15|TRBV27|TRBJ1-6|few
CASSFGQGSLAPLHF
>14|TRBV28|TRBJ1-2|-
CASSFLKRLGGYTF
>13|TRBV30|TRBJ1-1|-
CAGEQGAGTEAFF
>15|TRBV5-1|TRBJ1-2|-
CASSLSRGLGYGYTF